The clone carrying this T cell receptor (beta chain) occurred many times. Its specificity is unknown. This specimen belongs to a study of beta chain features in type 1 diabetes. Whole-study context: Patients shared similar age, gender and cell yields with healthy donors.

V dropped 0 bases and J dropped 5 bases, with 10 bases sitting between them. The CDR3 has 14 residues. CDR1 is LGHNA and CDR2 is YNFKEQ in the germline V gene. Without exception, sorted populations had purity beyond 98%. Expressed TCRB transcripts were sequenced, since all the RNA that had been isolated was reverse transcribed. Data came from immunoSEQ multiplex PCR; TCRdb stores just in-frame clones and leaves some out. The sample contains around 150,000 clones, about 7.1% of which appear only once. Study results and limitations: Insertion counts at VDJ junctions were lower in type 1 diabetes patients, who also showed more deletions there.

The receptor was derived from a woman in her twenties or thirties in good health. Sequencing used central memory CD4+ T cells from blood. The rearrangement uses TRBV4-2 and TRBJ2-5; D is unclear. Written as DNA, the CDR3 is TGTGCCAGCAGCCAAGATCCTTCCGGGGAGACCCAGTACTTC. It codes for CASSQDPSGETQYF.